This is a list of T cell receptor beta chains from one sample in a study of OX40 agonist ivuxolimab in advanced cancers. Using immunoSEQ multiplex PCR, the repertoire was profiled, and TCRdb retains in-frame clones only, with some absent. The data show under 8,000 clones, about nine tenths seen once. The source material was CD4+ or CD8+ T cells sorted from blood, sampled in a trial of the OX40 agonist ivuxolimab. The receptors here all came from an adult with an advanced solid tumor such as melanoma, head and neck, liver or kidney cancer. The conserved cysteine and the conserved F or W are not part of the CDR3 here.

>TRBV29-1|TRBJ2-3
SVGGAGDNTDTQY
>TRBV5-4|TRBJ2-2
ASSLDVSGTGELF
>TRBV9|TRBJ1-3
ASSASPRRKTGNTIY
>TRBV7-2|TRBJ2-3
ASSLLATSTDTQY
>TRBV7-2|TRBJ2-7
ASSFTGEQY
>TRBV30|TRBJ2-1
ASDRGTYNEQF
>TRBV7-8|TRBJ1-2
ASSLAEGLHGYT
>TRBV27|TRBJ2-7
ASSSWRKNYEQY
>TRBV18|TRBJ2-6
ASSPFQGSGANVLT
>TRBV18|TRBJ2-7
ASSPRTLSYEQY
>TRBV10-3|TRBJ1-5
AITKDRDQPQH
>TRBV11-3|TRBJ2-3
ASSPGADTQY
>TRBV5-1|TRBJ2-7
ASSLDGGGGEQY
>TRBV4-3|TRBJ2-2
ASSQLEDTGELF
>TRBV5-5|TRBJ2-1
ASSTLDRGNEQF
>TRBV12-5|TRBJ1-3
ASGLPRDSDSGNTIY
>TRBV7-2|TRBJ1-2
ASQIGPSSNGYT
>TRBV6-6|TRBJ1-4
ASSYSYRVGEKLF
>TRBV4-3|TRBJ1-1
ASSQVRGNTEAF
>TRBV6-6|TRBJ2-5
ASSYRGGRGETQY
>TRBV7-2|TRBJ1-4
ASRRTGGSEKLF
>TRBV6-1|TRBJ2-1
ASTLTSGSRNEQF
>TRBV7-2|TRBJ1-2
ASSLQANYGYT
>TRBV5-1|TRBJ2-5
ASSPRSPEETQY
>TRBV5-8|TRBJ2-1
ASSGGTGGGNEQF
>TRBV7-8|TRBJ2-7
ASSLQGHGPYEQY
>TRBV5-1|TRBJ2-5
ASSLAGAGGSSRGGQY
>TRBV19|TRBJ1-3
ASNDRDSGNTIY
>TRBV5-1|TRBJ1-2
ASSPDGGYGYT
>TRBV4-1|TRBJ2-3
ASSQAGTGRADTQY
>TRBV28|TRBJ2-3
ASSLSQDTQY
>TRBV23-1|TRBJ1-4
ASSRGRNEKLF
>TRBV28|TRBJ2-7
ASSFAPGGSSYEQY
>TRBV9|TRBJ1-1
ASSGSDRTGADGTEAF
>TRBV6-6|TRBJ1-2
ASSYSRTSYT
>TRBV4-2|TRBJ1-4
ASSQGWVEEEKLF
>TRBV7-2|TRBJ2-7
ASSTRDSLSSYEQY
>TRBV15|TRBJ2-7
ATSREGGAYEQY
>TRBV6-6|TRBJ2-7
ASSLDGNLYEQY